This paragraph reports one T cell receptor (beta chain). Its antigen remains unidentified. This entry is derived from a study of beta chain features in type 1 diabetes. Study-level points and caveats: In patients and controls equally, PCR might favor templates that are shorter.

Isolated RNA was reverse transcribed in full, so expressed TCRB transcripts were sequenced. Method: immunoSEQ multiplex PCR; TCRdb's copy keeps in-frame clones and lacks some. The sample has around 500,000 clones, about 10% seen once. Germline CDR1 and CDR2: SGHTA and FQGNSA. The CDR3 has 13 residues. V was clipped by 6 bases and J by 6 bases, with 13 bases between them. The source of this sequence is a woman aged 18 to 35 in good health. The source material was naive CD4+ T cells from blood. The chain is built from TRBV7-2 and TRBJ2-3; D gene unclear. Here the CDR3 reads CASRRYQRDTQYF. Here the CDR3 DNA reads TGTGCCAGCAGACGATATCAGCGTGATACGCAGTATTTT.